The 2 T cell receptor beta chains below were found in one sample sequenced in a study of T cell repertoires in cytomegalovirus infection (dated by TCRdb to 2018 to 2020). Instrument used: Illumina HiSeq 1500. In-frame beta chains were kept once TCRdb had trimmed the public reads at Q25 with fastp and called clones with MiXCR. Rows merge per CDR3 protein into single entries with the most common DNA and genes. Within this sample are about 300,000 distinct CDR3 sequences, with approximately 10% of them counted one time only. Around 2.4% of the sample lies in the top ten. The sample comprised PBMCs. Receptors were obtained from a human donor in good health (CMV status not recorded). Some clones in this sample may be carry-over from other donors' samples.

This clonotype was seen ten or more times. The chain uses TRBV12-3 or TRBV12-4 and TRBJ2-1, with 10 positions matching TRBD2. This CDR3 has 17 amino acids. V was pared by 8 bases and J by 1 base, with 11 bases of the junction left unmatched. The chain's CDR3 is CASVRTSGISSYNEQFF. DNA for the CDR3: TGTGCCAGCGTTAGAACTAGCGGGATATCTTCCTACAATGAGCAGTTCTTC.

This clonotype has ten or more counts. The chain is built from TRBV7-3 and TRBJ1-1, with TRBD1 matching 10 bases. There are 15 residues in the CDR3. Looked up from germline, CDR1 is SGHTA and CDR2 is FQGTGA. Losses at the gene ends were 5 bases for V and 4 bases for J; bases not matched to a gene: 7. CDR3 residues: CASSLLRTGGTEAFF. The CDR3 DNA is TGTGCCAGCAGCCTCCTTCGGACAGGGGGCACTGAAGCTTTCTTT.